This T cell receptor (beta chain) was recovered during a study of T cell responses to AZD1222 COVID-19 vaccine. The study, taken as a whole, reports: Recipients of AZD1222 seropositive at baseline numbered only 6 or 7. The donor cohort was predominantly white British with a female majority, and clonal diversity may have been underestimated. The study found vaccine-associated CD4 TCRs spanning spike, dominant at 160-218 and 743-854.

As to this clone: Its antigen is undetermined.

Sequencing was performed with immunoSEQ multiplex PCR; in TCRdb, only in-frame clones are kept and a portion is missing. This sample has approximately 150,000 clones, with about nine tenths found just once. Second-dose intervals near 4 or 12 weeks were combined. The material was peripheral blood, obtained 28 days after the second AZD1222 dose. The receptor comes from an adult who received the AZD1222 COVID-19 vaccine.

The CDR3 region has the DNA TGTGCCAGCAGTACCCCGGGGCCCCAGCATTTT. The encoded protein is CASSTPGPQHF. The V and J genes are TRBV6-2 or TRBV6-3 and TRBJ1-5; no clear D gene. V lost 5 bases and J 9 bases, leaving 8 bases between the germline ends. Germline CDR1 and CDR2: MNHEY and SVGEGT. This CDR3 spans 11 amino acids.